These 24 T cell receptor beta chains share one sample of origin, sequenced in a study of identical twins. TCRdb re-derived calls from the 5' RACE reads in MiXCR, one entry per CDR3 protein. The sample holds a few hundred thousand distinct CDR3 sequences, around a sixth seen once. Sequenced material: naive T cells sorted from blood. Receptors originate from a man between 45 and 60 years old in good health.

In its sample, this clonotype was seen a few times. The chain combines TRBV25-1 with TRBJ2-5; D not certain. This CDR3 comprises 13 residues. Germline V gene data show CDR1 as MGHDK and CDR2 as SYGVNS. Trimming took off 8 bases at V and 4 bases at J, with 14 bases between the two ends. The CDR3 nucleotides read TGTGCCAGCTCCCCGGCAGCGATAGAGACCCAGTACTTC. The encoded protein is CASSPAAIETQYF.

The rearrangement joins TRBV6-5 to TRBJ2-1; either TRBD1 or TRBD2 may supply D (5 bases each). This CDR3 contains 15 residues. Deletions cut 6 bases from V and 8 bases from J, with 20 bases between. Germline CDR1 MNHEY, CDR2 SVGAGI. CDR3 sequence reads: CASSHSRGGYYEQFF. CDR3 bases: TGTGCCAGCAGCCACTCTCGTGGGGGTTACTATGAGCAGTTCTTC.

The chain uses TRBV10-3 and TRBJ1-2; D is unresolved. Germline assignment: CDR1 ENHRY and CDR2 SYGVKD. CDR3 length: 15 residues. Trimming took off 2 bases at V and 7 bases at J, with 17 bases between the two ends. The CDR3 region has the DNA TGTGCCATCAGTGAGCGTGGACGCCACTTTGGTGGCTACACCTTC. The encoded protein is CAISERGRHFGGYTF.

The J gene is TRBJ1-5, the V gene TRBV20-1; maybe TRBD1 (6 bases). The CDR3 sequence is 16 residues long. V lost 6 bases, J lost 4 bases, and 22 bases lay in between. Germline CDR1 and CDR2: DFQATT and SNEGSKA (reference sequence). The CDR3: CSASPGAGYRNQPQHF. In DNA, the CDR3 is TGCAGTGCGTCACCGGGGGCAGGATATAGGAATCAGCCCCAGCATTTT.

The rearrangement links TRBV6-5 to TRBJ2-1; D is undetermined. Trimming removed 0 bases at V and 8 bases at J, with 11 bases between. From germline, CDR1 is MNHEY and CDR2 SVGAGI. The length of the CDR3 is 14 residues. In DNA form, the CDR3 reads TGTGCCAGCAGTTACTCGCGCGCGGCCCATGAGCAGTTCTTC. The encoded protein is CASSYSRAAHEQFF.

The V call is TRBV5-1, the J call TRBJ2-1; 9 bases align to TRBD2. The germline V gene has CDR1 SGHRS and CDR2 YFSETQ. The V segment lost 4 bases and the J segment 8 bases; nucleotides outside the gene matches: 13. The CDR3 is 16 amino acids. CDR3 sequence (DNA): TGCGCCAGCAGCCCCCGGGGAGCGGGGGGATTCGATGAGCAGTTCTTC. It codes for CASSPRGAGGFDEQFF.

The chain is built from TRBV6-2 or TRBV6-3 and TRBJ2-7; tentatively, D is TRBD1 (6 bases). Germline CDR1 is MNHEY and CDR2 is SVGEGT. V shed 5 bases and J shed 7 bases, with 12 bases lying between them. The CDR3 is made up of 12 amino acids. CDR3 protein: CASSRQVLEQYF. The CDR3 DNA is TGTGCCAGCAGTCGACAGGTTTTGGAGCAGTACTTC.

The count of this clonotype is one. The chain joins TRBV3-1 to TRBJ2-1, with a possible D match to TRBD1 (5 bases). Germline V gene lookup returns CDR1 LGHDT and CDR2 YNNKEL (reference sequence). Trimming removed 2 bases at V and 5 bases at J, with 7 bases between. The CDR3 runs to 13 residues. The CDR3: CASSQQGDNEQFF. The CDR3 DNA follows: TGTGCCAGCAGCCAACAAGGGGACAATGAGCAGTTCTTC.

The gene calls are TRBV19 and TRBJ2-7; D gene unclear. V lost 3 bases, J lost 2 bases, and 8 bases lay in between. Per the germline V gene, CDR1 is LNHDA and CDR2 is SQIVND (reference sequence). This CDR3 contains 13 residues. The chain's CDR3 is CASSISHTYEQYF. The CDR3 bases are TGTGCCAGTAGTATCAGCCATACCTACGAGCAGTACTTC. Supplemented by reference TRBV19 and TRBJ2-7, the full variable domain reads DGGITQSPKYLFRKEGQNVTLSCEQNLNHDAMYWYRQDPGQGLRLIYYSQIVNDFQKGDIAEGYSVSREKKESFPLTVTSAQKNPTAFYLCASSISHTYEQYFGPGTRLTVT.

The chain employs TRBV9 and TRBJ2-3, with D possibly TRBD1 on 6 matching bases. Germline V gene data show CDR1 as SGDLS and CDR2 as YYNGEE. The V end lost 3 bases, the J end lost 6 bases, and 14 bases lay between the germline ends. There are 14 residues in the CDR3. Here the CDR3 reads CASSDNTGFDTQYF. CDR3 in DNA: TGTGCCAGCAGCGACAATACAGGGTTTGATACGCAGTATTTT.

This clonotype was seen only once. The chain couples TRBV12-1 to TRBJ2-5; the listed D gene, TRBD1, was not tested against the DNA. TRBV12-1 is designated a pseudogene. The CDR3 runs 16 residues. The CDR3 reads CASSWTPGQRMGTQYF. CDR3 DNA: TGTGCCAGCAGCTGGACGCCGGGCCAGAGAATGGGGACCCAGTACTTC.

The sample holds many counts of this clonotype. V and J are TRBV6-2 or TRBV6-3 and TRBJ1-1, with D perhaps matching TRBD1 (6 bases). Trimming stripped 7 bases from V and 8 bases from J, with 17 bases between. The V gene's germline CDR1 is MNHEY and CDR2 SVGEGT. The CDR3 has 13 amino acids. In nucleotides, the CDR3 is TGTGCCAGCACCCTCCAGGGGAATTTGGAAGCTTTCTTT. Translated: CASTLQGNLEAFF.

The J gene is TRBJ2-7, the V gene TRBV5-1; 13 bases are a match to TRBD2. CDR1 is SGHRS, CDR2 YFSETQ, per germline. With V trimmed by 4 bases and J by 1 base, 5 bases remained unmatched. The CDR3 covers 16 residues. CDR3 in amino acids: CASSKRLAGGSYEQYF. The CDR3 DNA is TGCGCCAGCAGCAAACGACTAGCGGGAGGTTCCTACGAGCAGTACTTC.

V usage is TRBV20-1 and J usage is TRBJ2-1, with TRBD1 identical over 7 bases. The germline V gene has CDR1 DFQATT and CDR2 SNEGSKA (reference sequence). J lost 6 bases, V lost 3 bases, and 5 bases had no gene match. The CDR3 extends over 13 amino acids. The CDR3 nucleotides are TGCAGTGCTAGGATGGACAGGTTCAATGAGCAGTTCTTC. Its translation is CSARMDRFNEQFF.

This sequence joins TRBV28 and TRBJ2-7; D possibly corresponds to TRBD1 (6 bases). The V and J ends lost 6 bases and 2 bases respectively, with 14 bases between them. Germline CDR1 MDHEN, CDR2 SYDVKM. The CDR3 loop spans 14 amino acids. The CDR3 is CASRKDRSPYEQYF. The CDR3 coding sequence is TGTGCCAGCAGAAAAGACAGGAGTCCCTACGAGCAGTACTTC.

This clonotype was seen many times. V and J are TRBV7-2 and TRBJ1-5; 11 positions match TRBD1. The CDR3 has 16 amino acids. Trimming removed 2 bases from V and 4 bases from J; junction bases left unmatched: 4. The germline V gene has CDR1 SGHTA and CDR2 FQGNSA. CDR3 sequence: CASSLFGTGGNQPQHF. As DNA, the CDR3 is TGTGCCAGCAGCTTATTCGGGACAGGGGGTAATCAGCCCCAGCATTTT.

This clonotype occurred once. The chain combines TRBV29-1 with TRBJ2-7, with D tentatively TRBD1 or TRBD2 (5 bases each). This CDR3 region has 12 residues. V lost 4 bases, J lost 3 bases, and 10 bases lay in between. The germline V gene has CDR1 SQVTM and CDR2 ANQGSEA. CDR3 amino acids: CSVARGIYEQYF. The CDR3 DNA follows: TGCAGCGTTGCGAGGGGAATCTACGAGCAGTACTTC.

This clonotype was recorded many times. The chain combines TRBV29-1 with TRBJ2-1, with 9 bases matching TRBD2. The CDR3 runs to 15 residues. The germline V gene has CDR1 SQVTM and CDR2 ANQGSEA. The trim removed 4 bases at V and 2 bases at J, leaving 6 bases unmatched. The CDR3 here is CSVGSAGGAYNEQFF. For the CDR3, the DNA is TGCAGCGTTGGTTCGGCGGGAGGGGCCTACAATGAGCAGTTCTTC.

The sample holds one count of this clonotype. The chain combines TRBV28 with TRBJ2-2; 9 nucleotides align to TRBD1. Germline V gives CDR1 MDHEN, CDR2 SYDVKM. With V trimmed by 6 bases and J by 5 bases, 7 bases remained unmatched. This CDR3 is 15 amino acids long. The CDR3 sequence: CASSIGTGWTGELFF. DNA for the CDR3: TGTGCCAGCAGCATTGGGACAGGGTGGACCGGGGAGCTGTTTTTT.

The chain uses TRBV20-1 and TRBJ1-5; no clear D gene. Deletions cut 0 bases from V and 0 bases from J, with 15 bases between. CDR3 length: 17 amino acids. Looked up from germline, CDR1 is DFQATT and CDR2 is SNEGSKA (reference sequence). This CDR3 reads CSARDRHVLYSNQPQHF. CDR3 in DNA: TGCAGTGCTAGAGATCGGCACGTCTTGTATAGCAATCAGCCCCAGCATTTT.

This clonotype was counted ten times or more. The rearrangement links TRBV28 to TRBJ2-7; possible D gene TRBD1, 6 bases. CDR3 size: 15 residues. Germline CDR1 reads MDHEN; CDR2 reads SYDVKM. Trimming removed 2 bases from V and 5 bases from J, with 16 bases in between. CDR3 nucleotide sequence: TGTGCCAGCAGTTTAACACCAGGGGTACGTCACGAGCAGTACTTC. It yields the protein CASSLTPGVRHEQYF.

The chain uses TRBV15 and TRBJ2-7, with D possibly TRBD1 on 6 matching bases. Trimming left V 5 bases short and J 3 bases short, with 14 bases between. The length of the CDR3 is 14 residues. Germline V gives CDR1 LNHNV, CDR2 YYDKDF (reference sequence). CDR3 in amino acids: CATSPQQGNYEQYF. In DNA, the CDR3 is TGTGCCACCAGCCCCCAACAGGGAAACTACGAGCAGTACTTC. Supplemented by reference TRBV15 and TRBJ2-7, the full variable domain reads DAMVIQNPRYQVTQFGKPVTLSCSQTLNHNVMYWYQQKSSQAPKLLFHYYDKDFNNEADTPDNFQSRRPNTSFCFLDIRSPGLGDTAMYLCATSPQQGNYEQYFGPGTRLTVT.

This clonotype was seen more than once but under ten times. The rearrangement joins TRBV5-8 to TRBJ1-4; D is uncertain. The CDR3 is 12 residues long. CDR1 and CDR2 (germline): SGHTS, YDEGEE. The germline V and J ends were trimmed by 4 bases and 16 bases, with 17 bases remaining between them. CDR3 region: CASSRRASMPFF. Written as DNA, the CDR3 is TGTGCCAGCAGCCGTCGGGCCTCTATGCCGTTTTTT.

There are a few counts of this clonotype. V gene TRBV10-3 combines with J gene TRBJ2-5, with D perhaps TRBD2 (5 bases). This CDR3 comprises 16 residues. Trimming took 3 bases from V and 2 from J, leaving 16 bases between them. Germline loops: CDR1 ENHRY, CDR2 SYGVKD. The CDR3 loop is CAISDGEGQPQETQYF. The CDR3 region has the DNA TGTGCCATCAGTGACGGAGAGGGCCAGCCTCAAGAGACCCAGTACTTC.